This TCR beta chain was captured in a study of post-analysis software for immune sequencing data. Study as a whole: The cohort encompassed relapsing-remitting, secondary progressive and progressive-relapsing multiple sclerosis disease courses.

Broader study findings: F measure grouped same-batch samples tightly together. Significantly lower normalized Chao1 diversity was seen in multiple sclerosis patients than in controls.

Unique molecular identifiers had been added to the TCR beta cDNA libraries. cDNA molecules numbering 450,000 to 650,000 came from roughly 1 to 10 million T cells. Each CDR3 protein is one row after TCRdb ran MiXCR on the PCR reads. The table includes roughly 870,000 distinct CDR3 sequences, roughly 50% detected once. Remarks on this clonotype: The target antigen is unknown.

Material for sequencing was blood. This TCR derives from a girl aged 5-17 years with multiple sclerosis.

The CDR3 bases are TGCAGTGCCCGGACTAGCGGGGGTTTAACTAGGAATGAGCAGTTCTTC. This codes for CSARTSGGLTRNEQFF. The chain recombines TRBV20-1 with TRBJ2-1, with 13 bases lining up with TRBD2. Germline V gene data show CDR1 as DFQATT and CDR2 as SNEGSKA (reference sequence). This CDR3 has 16 residues. The V and J ends lost 6 bases and 7 bases, in that order; junction bases with no gene match: 12.